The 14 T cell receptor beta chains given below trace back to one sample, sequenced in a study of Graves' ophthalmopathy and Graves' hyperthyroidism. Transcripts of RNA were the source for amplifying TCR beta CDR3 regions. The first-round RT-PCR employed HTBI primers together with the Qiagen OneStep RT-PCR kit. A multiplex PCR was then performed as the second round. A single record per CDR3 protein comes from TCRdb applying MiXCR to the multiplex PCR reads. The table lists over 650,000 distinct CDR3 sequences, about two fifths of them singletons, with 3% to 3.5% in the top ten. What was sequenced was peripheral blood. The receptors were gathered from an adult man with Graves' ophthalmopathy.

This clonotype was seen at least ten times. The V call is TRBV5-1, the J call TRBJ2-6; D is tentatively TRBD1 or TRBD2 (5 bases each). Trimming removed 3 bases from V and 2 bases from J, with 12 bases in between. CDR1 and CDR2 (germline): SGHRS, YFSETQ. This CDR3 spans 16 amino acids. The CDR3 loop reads CASSSGPTAGANVLTF. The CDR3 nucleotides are TGCGCCAGCAGCTCGGGACCTACTGCTGGGGCCAACGTCCTGACTTTC.

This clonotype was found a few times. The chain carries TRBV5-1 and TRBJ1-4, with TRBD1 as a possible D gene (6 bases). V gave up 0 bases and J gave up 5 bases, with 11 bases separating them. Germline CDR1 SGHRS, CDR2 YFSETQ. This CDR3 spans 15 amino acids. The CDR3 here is CASSLGDTGNEKLFF. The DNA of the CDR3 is TGCGCCAGCAGCTTGGGGGACACCGGGAATGAAAAACTGTTTTTT.

The DNA for the CDR3 is TGTGCCAGCAGTTATTCGACCCTGTACCAAGAGACCCAGTACTTC. Its protein product is CASSYSTLYQETQYF. V gene TRBV7-2 combines with J gene TRBJ2-5; D not resolved. There are 15 residues in the CDR3. Trimming removed 6 bases at V and 0 bases at J, with 14 bases between. Germline V gene sequence: CDR1 SGHTA, CDR2 FQGNSA.

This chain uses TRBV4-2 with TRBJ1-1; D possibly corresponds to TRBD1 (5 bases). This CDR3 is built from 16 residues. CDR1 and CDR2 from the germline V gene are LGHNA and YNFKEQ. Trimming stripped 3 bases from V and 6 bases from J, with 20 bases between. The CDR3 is CASSQALTGWRAEAFF. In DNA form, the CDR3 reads TGTGCCAGCAGCCAGGCCCTCACAGGCTGGAGGGCTGAAGCTTTCTTT.

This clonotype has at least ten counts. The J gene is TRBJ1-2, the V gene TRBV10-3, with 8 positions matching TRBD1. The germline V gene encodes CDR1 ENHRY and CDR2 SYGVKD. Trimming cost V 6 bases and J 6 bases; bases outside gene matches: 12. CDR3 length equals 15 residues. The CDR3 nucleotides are TGTGCCATCAGCGATTACGGACAGGGTCTGGATGGCTACACCTTC. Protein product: CAISDYGQGLDGYTF.

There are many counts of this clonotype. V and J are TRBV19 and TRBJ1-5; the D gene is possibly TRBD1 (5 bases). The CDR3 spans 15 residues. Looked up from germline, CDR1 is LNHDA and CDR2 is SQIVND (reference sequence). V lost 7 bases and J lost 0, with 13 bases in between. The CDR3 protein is CASKSQGGSNQPQHF. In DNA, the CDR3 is TGTGCCAGTAAGAGTCAGGGTGGTAGCAATCAGCCCCAGCATTTT.

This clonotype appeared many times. The DNA for the CDR3 is TGTGCCAGCAGCTTACTAGGGCCCCCCAGCAGGGGCTACACCTTC. It encodes CASSLLGPPSRGYTF. J is TRBJ1-2 and V is TRBV7-9; D call uncertain. The CDR3 is 15 amino acids. Trimming shortened V by 2 bases and J by 8 bases, and 18 bases separated the two germline ends. CDR1 is SEHNR, CDR2 FQNEAQ, per germline (reference sequence).

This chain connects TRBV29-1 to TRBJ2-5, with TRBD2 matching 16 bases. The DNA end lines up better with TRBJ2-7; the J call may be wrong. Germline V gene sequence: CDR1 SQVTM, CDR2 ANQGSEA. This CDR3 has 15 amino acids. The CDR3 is CSLPGLAGGLHEQYF. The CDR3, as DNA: TGCAGCCTACCGGGACTAGCGGGAGGGCTCCACGAGCAGTACTTC.

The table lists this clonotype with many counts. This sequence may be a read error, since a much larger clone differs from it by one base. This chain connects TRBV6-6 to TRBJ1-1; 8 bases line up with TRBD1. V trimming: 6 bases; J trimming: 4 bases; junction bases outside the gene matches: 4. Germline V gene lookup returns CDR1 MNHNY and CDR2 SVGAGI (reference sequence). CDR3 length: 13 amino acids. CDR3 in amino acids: CASSRQGSTEAFF. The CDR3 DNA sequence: TGTGCCAGCAGCCGACAGGGGAGCACTGAAGCTTTCTTT.

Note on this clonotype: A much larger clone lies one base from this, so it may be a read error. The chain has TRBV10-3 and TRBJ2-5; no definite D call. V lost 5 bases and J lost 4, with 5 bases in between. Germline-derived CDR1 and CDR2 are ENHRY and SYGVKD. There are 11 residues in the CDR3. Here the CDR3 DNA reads TGTGCCATCAGTTACTCAGAGACCCAGTACTTC. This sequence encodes CAISYSETQYF.

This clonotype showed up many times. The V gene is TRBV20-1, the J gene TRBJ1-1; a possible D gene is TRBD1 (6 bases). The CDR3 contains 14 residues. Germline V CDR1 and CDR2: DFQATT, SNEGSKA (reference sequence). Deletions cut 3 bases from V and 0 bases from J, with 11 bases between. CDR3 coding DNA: TGCAGTGCTAGTGGGGGCTTAATGAACACTGAAGCTTTCTTT. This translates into CSASGGLMNTEAFF.

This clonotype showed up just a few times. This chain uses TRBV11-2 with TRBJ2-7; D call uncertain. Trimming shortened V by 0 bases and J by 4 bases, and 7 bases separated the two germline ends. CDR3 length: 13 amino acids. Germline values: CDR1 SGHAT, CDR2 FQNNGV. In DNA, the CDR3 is TGTGCCAGCAGCTTAGATATGAAGTACGAGCAGTACTTC. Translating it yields CASSLDMKYEQYF.

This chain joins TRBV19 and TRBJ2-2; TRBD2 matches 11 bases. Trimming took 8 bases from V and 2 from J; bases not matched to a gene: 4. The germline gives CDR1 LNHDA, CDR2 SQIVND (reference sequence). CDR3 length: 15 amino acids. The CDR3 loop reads CASGLAGINTGELFF. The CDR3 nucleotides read TGTGCCAGTGGACTAGCGGGCATAAACACCGGGGAGCTGTTTTTT. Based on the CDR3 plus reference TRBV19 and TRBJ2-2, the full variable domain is DGGITQSPKYLFRKEGQNVTLSCEQNLNHDAMYWYRQDPGQGLRLIYYSQIVNDFQKGDIAEGYSVSREKKESFPLTVTSAQKNPTAFYLCASGLAGINTGELFFGEGSRLTVL.

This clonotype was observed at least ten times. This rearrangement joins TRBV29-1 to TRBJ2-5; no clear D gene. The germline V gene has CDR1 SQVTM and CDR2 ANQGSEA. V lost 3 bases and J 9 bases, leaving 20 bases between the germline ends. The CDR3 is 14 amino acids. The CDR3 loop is CSVESLGGPGPQYF. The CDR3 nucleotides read TGCAGCGTTGAGTCCCTAGGCGGTCCCGGGCCCCAGTACTTC.